This entry describes one T cell receptor (beta chain). V was shortened by 0 bases and J by 4 bases, with 11 bases between the two germline ends. This CDR3 is built from 15 residues. Germline values: CDR1 SGHRS, CDR2 YFSETQ. The data stem from a study of T cell clones after liver transplantation. Sequencing was performed with immunoSEQ multiplex PCR; in TCRdb, only in-frame clones are kept and a portion is missing. The sample records around 51,000 clones, roughly nine tenths being singletons. The sample here was CD8+ T cells from blood, taken 12 months after liver transplant. This clonotype originated in a human patient who received a liver transplant. The graft donor may account for some of the T cells. The rearrangement uses TRBV5-1 and TRBJ2-1; D is unresolved. CDR3 sequence: CASSLAGPLYNEQFF. CDR3 bases: TGCGCCAGCAGCTTGGCCGGTCCCCTTTACAATGAGCAGTTCTTC.